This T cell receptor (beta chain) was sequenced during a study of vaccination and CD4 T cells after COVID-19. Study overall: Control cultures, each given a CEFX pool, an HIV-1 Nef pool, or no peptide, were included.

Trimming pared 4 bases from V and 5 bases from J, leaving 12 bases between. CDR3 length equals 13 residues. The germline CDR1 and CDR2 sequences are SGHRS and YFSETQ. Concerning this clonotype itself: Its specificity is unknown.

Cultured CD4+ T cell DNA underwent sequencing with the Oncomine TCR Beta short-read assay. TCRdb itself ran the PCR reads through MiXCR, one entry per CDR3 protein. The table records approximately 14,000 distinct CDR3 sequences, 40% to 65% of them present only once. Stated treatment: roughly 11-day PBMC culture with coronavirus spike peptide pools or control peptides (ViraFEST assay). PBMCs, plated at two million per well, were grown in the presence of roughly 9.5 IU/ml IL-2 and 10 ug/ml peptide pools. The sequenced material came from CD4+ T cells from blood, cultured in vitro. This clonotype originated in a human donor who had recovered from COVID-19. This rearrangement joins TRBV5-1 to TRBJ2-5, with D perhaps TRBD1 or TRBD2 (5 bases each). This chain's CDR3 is CASSHEGQETQYF. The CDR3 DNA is TGCGCCAGCAGCCACGAGGGGCAGGAGACCCAGTACTTC.